This T cell receptor (beta chain) comes out of a study of blood T cell repertoires in COVID-19. The data were produced by immunoSEQ multiplex PCR, yet TCRdb's version contains in-frame clones alone and is incomplete. Among 54,000 or so clones listed, roughly 82% were seen once. Per the germline V gene, CDR1 is SGHVS and CDR2 is FNYEAQ. The junction had 6 bases not matched to a gene; V was cut back by 5 bases and J by 0 bases. The CDR3 totals 15 residues. This receptor was taken from a woman older than 75 with acute or convalescent COVID-19. The chain recombines TRBV7-6 with TRBJ1-1; TRBD1 matches 7 bases. The sequencing sample was made of peripheral blood. CDR3 DNA: TGTGCCAGCAGCCCGAGACAGGGCGTGAACACTGAAGCTTTCTTT. This translates into CASSPRQGVNTEAFF.